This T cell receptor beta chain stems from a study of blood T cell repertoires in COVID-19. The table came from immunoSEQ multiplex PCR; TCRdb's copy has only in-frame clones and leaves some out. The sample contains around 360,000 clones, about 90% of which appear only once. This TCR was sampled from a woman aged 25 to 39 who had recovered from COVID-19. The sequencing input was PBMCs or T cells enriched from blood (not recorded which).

The CDR3 loop is CASSNPSMDTDNQPQHF. Here the CDR3 DNA reads TGTGCCAGCAGCAACCCATCGATGGACACGGACAATCAGCCCCAGCATTTT. V gene TRBV28 combines with J gene TRBJ1-5, with D maybe TRBD1 (5 bases). The V end lost 6 bases, the J end lost 3 bases, and 21 bases lay between the germline ends. The length of the CDR3 is 17 residues. Germline CDR1 MDHEN, CDR2 SYDVKM.